These 19 T cell receptor beta chains were all obtained from the same sample, sequenced in a study of T cells in Graves' hyperthyroidism and ophthalmopathy. Amplified TCR beta CDR3 regions came from RNA transcripts. Carried out on the TCR CDR3, a first-round RT-PCR used the HTBI primer set. MiXCR, applied by TCRdb to the multiplex PCR reads, yields one record per CDR3 protein. The sample contains almost 600,000 distinct CDR3 sequences, 46% of which appear only once. Material for sequencing was peripheral blood or thyroid tissue (not recorded which). The receptors were sampled from a young woman with Graves' hyperthyroidism.

The chain combines TRBV12-3 or TRBV12-4 with TRBJ2-7; 12 nucleotides match TRBD2. J gave up 2 bases and V 5 bases, and 7 bases lay outside the gene matches. CDR3 size: 16 residues. The CDR3 DNA reads TGTGCCAGCAGTGACAGGACTAGCGGGACCACCTACGAGCAGTACTTC. Its translation: CASSDRTSGTTYEQYF.

As to this clonotype: A much larger clonotype is one base distant, so this may be a read error. This sequence joins TRBV2 and TRBJ2-1, with 9 bases fitting TRBD2. CDR3 length: 16 amino acids. Germline values: CDR1 SNHLY, CDR2 FYNNEI. In DNA form, the CDR3 reads TGTACCAGCAGTGAACGGGTTAGCGGGGGATACAATGAGCAGTTCTTC. It encodes CTSSERVSGGYNEQFF.

This clonotype was observed at least ten times. The chain has TRBV9 and TRBJ1-4, with 9 bases matching TRBD1. The CDR3 totals 15 residues. Germline V gene data show CDR1 as SGDLS and CDR2 as YYNGEE. V shed 0 bases, J shed 8 bases, and the junction held 5 bases outside the gene matches. Here the CDR3 reads CASSVAATGGEKLFF. The CDR3 DNA sequence: TGTGCCAGCAGCGTAGCCGCGACAGGGGGAGAAAAACTGTTTTTT. Based on the CDR3 plus reference TRBV9 and TRBJ1-4, the full variable domain is DSGVTQTPKHLITATGQRVTLRCSPRSGDLSVYWYQQSLDQGLQFLIQYYNGEERAKGNILERFSAQQFPDLHSELNLSSLELGDSALYFCASSVAATGGEKLFFGSGTQLSVL.

In its sample, this clonotype was seen once. The chain has TRBV10-3 and TRBJ2-7; D is ambiguous. The J call may not be correct, given that the DNA end is closer to TRBJ2-1. This CDR3 region has 14 residues. Germline V lookup: CDR1 ENHRY, CDR2 SYGVKD. The CDR3 sequence: CAISEGPLNDEQFF. For the CDR3, the DNA is TGTGCCATCAGTGAGGGACCGTTGAACGATGAGCAGTTCTTC.

This sequence joins TRBV29-1 and TRBJ1-2; D may be TRBD1 (5 bases). The V end lost 5 bases, the J end lost 8 bases, and 21 bases lay between the germline ends. CDR1 is SQVTM, CDR2 ANQGSEA, per germline. The CDR3 is made up of 14 amino acids. The CDR3 DNA reads as TGCAGCGTTCACCTTGACCAGGGATTTGGCGGCTACACCTTC. It specifies CSVHLDQGFGGYTF.

Points on this clonotype: A read error is likely, as this CDR3 ends without the conserved phenylalanine or tryptophan. It is unclear where the CDR3 begins or ends on the DNA, so no DNA is shown, and the CDR3 is as TCRdb lists it. The chain carries TRBV5-1 and TRBJ1-6. The V gene's germline CDR1 is SGHRS and CDR2 YFSETQ. Termini included, the CDR3 measures 8 amino acids. CDR3 in amino acids: CASSLDIS.

At least ten counts were recorded for this clonotype. The chain uses TRBV5-1 and TRBJ2-7; 8 nucleotides agree with TRBD2. The CDR3 extends over 14 amino acids. V shed 4 bases and J 3 bases; nucleotides not matched to a gene: 6. Germline CDR1 is SGHRS and CDR2 is YFSETQ. In DNA, the CDR3 is TGCGCCAGCAGCCCTTCGGGAGGGGACTACGAGCAGTACTTC. It specifies CASSPSGGDYEQYF.

In its sample, this clonotype was seen many times. V usage is TRBV5-1 and J usage is TRBJ1-2; no firm D call. V lost 0 bases to trimming and J lost 4 bases, with 13 bases between them. The CDR3 is 15 amino acids. In germline, CDR1 is SGHRS, CDR2 YFSETQ. In DNA form, the CDR3 reads TGCGCCAGCAGCTTGGTGGCCGGAGGAGGCTATGGCTACACCTTC. Its translation is CASSLVAGGGYGYTF. Combining the CDR3 with reference TRBV5-1 and TRBJ1-2 gives the whole variable domain KAGVTQTPRYLIKTRGQQVTLSCSPISGHRSVSWYQQTPGQGLQFLFEYFSETQRNKGNFPGRFSGRQFSNSRSEMNVSTLELGDSALYLCASSLVAGGGYGYTFGSGTRLTVV.

This clonotype came up many times. The chain combines TRBV12-5 with TRBJ1-2, with no clear D. This CDR3 is built from 12 residues. Deletions cut 6 bases from V and 4 bases from J, with 9 bases between. Germline V gene lookup returns CDR1 LGHNT and CDR2 FRNRAP. CDR3 region: CASGPGGYGYTF. CDR3 sequence (DNA): TGTGCTAGTGGCCCTGGAGGCTATGGCTACACCTTC.

The rearrangement uses TRBV24-1 and TRBJ2-5; D unresolved. Trimming took off 11 bases at V and 6 bases at J, with 21 bases between the two ends. The CDR3 extends over 14 amino acids. Germline V gene lookup returns CDR1 KGHDR and CDR2 SFDVKD. The CDR3 region has the DNA TGTGCCAGCTTAGGTGGCAGACACCAGAAGACCCAGTACTTC. Translation: CASLGGRHQKTQYF.

This chain uses TRBV18 with TRBJ1-1; D may be TRBD1 (5 bases). CDR3 length: 14 amino acids. The V gene's germline CDR1 is KGHSH and CDR2 LQKENI. V lost 3 bases and J lost 7, with 15 bases in between. Here the CDR3 DNA reads TGTGCCAGCTCACCGAGGTGGGGGGGTGGTGAAGCTTTCTTT. This translates into CASSPRWGGGEAFF.

This clonotype was seen a handful of times. V is TRBV7-9 and J is TRBJ2-3; the match to TRBD2 covers 7 bases. This CDR3 has 14 amino acids. V shed 4 bases and J 4 bases; nucleotides not matched to a gene: 5. In germline, CDR1 is SEHNR, CDR2 FQNEAQ (reference sequence). The CDR3 spells CASSSEGGADTQYF. As DNA, the CDR3 is TGTGCCAGCAGCTCCGAGGGAGGGGCAGATACGCAGTATTTT.

The rearrangement uses TRBV4-3 and TRBJ2-2; 10 nucleotides agree with TRBD2. From germline, CDR1 is LGHNA and CDR2 YSLEER. V dropped 2 bases and J dropped 1; count of bases not matched to a gene: 4. This CDR3 spans 17 amino acids. This chain's CDR3 is CASSQLAGEGNTGELFF. The CDR3 DNA reads TGCGCCAGCAGCCAACTAGCGGGAGAGGGGAACACCGGGGAGCTGTTTTTT.

The V call is TRBV11-2, the J call TRBJ2-1; D is possibly TRBD1 or TRBD2 (5 bases each). Between the trimmed V and J ends, which lost 5 bases and 0 bases, there was a span of 17 bases. Germline-derived CDR1 and CDR2 are SGHAT and FQNNGV. The CDR3 has 17 amino acids. DNA for the CDR3: TGTGCCAGCAGCCCGAGGGTGGGGACGAGCTCCTACAATGAGCAGTTCTTC. It specifies CASSPRVGTSSYNEQFF.

This clonotype was seen once. The chain recombines TRBV11-2 with TRBJ1-2, with TRBD1 matching over 10 bases. CDR3 length: 16 amino acids. Germline CDR1 reads SGHAT; CDR2 reads FQNNGV. V gave up 1 base and J gave up 9 bases; unmatched junction bases: 11. The DNA of the CDR3 is TGTGCCAGCAGCTTAGCATCTGGGACAGGGGTAATGCGCTACACCTTC. Residues: CASSLASGTGVMRYTF.

This clonotype was seen at least ten times. The CDR3 region is CASNYRVQETQYF. The CDR3 DNA is TGTGCCAGCAACTACAGGGTTCAAGAGACCCAGTACTTC. The V gene is TRBV5-8, the J gene TRBJ2-5; D is possibly TRBD1 (6 bases). The V and J ends lost 6 bases and 2 bases respectively, with 11 bases between them. The V gene's germline CDR1 is SGHTS and CDR2 YDEGEE. The CDR3 spans 13 residues.

Only a few counts were recorded for this clonotype. The J gene is TRBJ2-7, the V gene TRBV19; 10 bases align to TRBD1. Germline values: CDR1 LNHDA, CDR2 SQIVND (reference sequence). J lost 4 bases, V lost 4 bases, and 7 bases had no gene match. The CDR3 is 15 residues long. CDR3 region: CASSTSGTGEYEQYF. As DNA, the CDR3 is TGTGCCAGTAGTACTTCCGGGACAGGGGAGTACGAGCAGTACTTC.

At least ten counts were recorded for this clonotype. The V gene is TRBV20-1, the J gene TRBJ1-6; 7 nucleotides line up with TRBD1. This CDR3 comprises 16 residues. CDR1 and CDR2 (germline): DFQATT, SNEGSKA (reference sequence). J gave up 5 bases and V 0 bases, and 7 bases lay outside the gene matches. CDR3 DNA: TGCAGTGCTAGAGATCTGGGACAGACCAATAATTCACCCCTCCACTTT. Protein product: CSARDLGQTNNSPLHF.

This clonotype was seen at least ten times. This chain links TRBV12-3 or TRBV12-4 with TRBJ2-7; D is unresolved. The CDR3 has 12 amino acids. The V gene lost 5 bases and the J gene lost 5 bases, with 10 bases spanning the gap. The CDR3 region is CASSPRTNEQYF. Written as DNA, the CDR3 is TGTGCCAGCAGTCCCCGGACCAACGAGCAGTACTTC.